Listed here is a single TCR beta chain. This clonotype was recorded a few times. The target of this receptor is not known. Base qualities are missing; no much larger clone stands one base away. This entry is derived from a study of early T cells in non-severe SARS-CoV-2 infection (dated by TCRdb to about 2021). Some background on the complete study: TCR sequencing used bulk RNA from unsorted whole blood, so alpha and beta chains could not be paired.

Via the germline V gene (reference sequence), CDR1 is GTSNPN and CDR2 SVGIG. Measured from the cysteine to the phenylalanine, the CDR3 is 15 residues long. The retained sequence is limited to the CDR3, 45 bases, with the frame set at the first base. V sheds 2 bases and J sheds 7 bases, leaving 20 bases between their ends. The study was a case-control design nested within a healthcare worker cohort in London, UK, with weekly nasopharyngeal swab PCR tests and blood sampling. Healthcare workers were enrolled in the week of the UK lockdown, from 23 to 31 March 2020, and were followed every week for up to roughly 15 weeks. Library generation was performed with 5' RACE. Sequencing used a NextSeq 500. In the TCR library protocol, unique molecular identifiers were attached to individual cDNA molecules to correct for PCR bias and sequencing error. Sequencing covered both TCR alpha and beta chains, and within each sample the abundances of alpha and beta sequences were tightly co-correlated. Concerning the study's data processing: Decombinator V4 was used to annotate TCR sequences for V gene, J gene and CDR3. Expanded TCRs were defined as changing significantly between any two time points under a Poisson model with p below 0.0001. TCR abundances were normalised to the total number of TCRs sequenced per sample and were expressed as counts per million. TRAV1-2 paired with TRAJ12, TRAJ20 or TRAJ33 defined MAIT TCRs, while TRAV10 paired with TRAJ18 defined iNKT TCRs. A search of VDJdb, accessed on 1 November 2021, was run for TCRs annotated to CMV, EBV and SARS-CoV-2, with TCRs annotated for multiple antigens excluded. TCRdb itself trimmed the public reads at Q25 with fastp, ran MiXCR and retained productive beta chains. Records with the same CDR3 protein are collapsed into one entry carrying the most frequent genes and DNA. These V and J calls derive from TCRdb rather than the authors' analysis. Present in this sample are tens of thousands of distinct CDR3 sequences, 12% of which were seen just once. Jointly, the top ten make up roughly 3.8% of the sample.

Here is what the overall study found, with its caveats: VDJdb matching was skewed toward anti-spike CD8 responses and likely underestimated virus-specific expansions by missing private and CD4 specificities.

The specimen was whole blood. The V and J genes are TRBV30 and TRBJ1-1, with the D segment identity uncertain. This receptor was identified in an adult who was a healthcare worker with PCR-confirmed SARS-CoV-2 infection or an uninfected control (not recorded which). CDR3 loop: CAWSLPSGSLVEAFF. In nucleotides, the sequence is TGTGCCTGGAGTCTACCCTCCGGGTCCCTGGTTGAAGCTTTCTTT.